This TCR beta chain is from a study of T cell clusters in autoimmune cytopenias. Study conclusions and caveats: Compared with active autoimmune hepatitis patients, healthy donors showed approximately 2.7-fold more exclusive TRB clusters. The T cell clusters were defined only in silico, without experimental functional validation. TRB repertoire shifts in secondary cytopenia and chronic lymphocytic leukemia mostly reflected lymphoma, not autoimmunity.

The CDR3 consists of 17 residues. Per the germline V gene, CDR1 is KGHDR and CDR2 is SFDVKD. TRB was amplified by touch-down multiplex PCR, primer pools A and B combined. TCRdb re-called the multiplex PCR reads; every CDR3 protein appears as one record, without DNA. The table lists some 6,600 distinct CDR3 sequences. About 37,500 genome equivalents of blood DNA were amplified for TRB. As regards this clonotype: The antigen is unknown.

This clonotype was obtained from a human donor with an autoimmune cytopenia or autoimmune hepatitis (not recorded which). The chain couples TRBV24-1 to TRBJ2-3; the TCRdb D gene call, TRBD2, has no DNA to confirm it. The sequenced material came from peripheral blood. This chain's CDR3 is CATSDFGLAGGTDTQYF.